These 19 T cell receptor beta chains were all obtained from the same sample, sequenced in a study of cytomegalovirus exposure and HLA in healthy donors. Both 60 Vbeta primers and 13 Jbeta primers went into the PCR. Libraries were prepared by immunoSEQ multiplex PCR; TCRdb keeps only in-frame clonotypes and omits some of them. In the table there are just over 150,000 clones, around 83% of which are singletons. Material for sequencing was PBMCs. All receptors derive from a man between 50 and 59 years old in good health and CMV-seropositive.

The CDR3: CASSFGGLSGTDTQYF. The DNA for the CDR3 is TGTGCCAGCAGCTTTGGGGGACTGAGTGGCACAGATACGCAGTATTTT. This sequence joins TRBV5-4 and TRBJ2-3; the D gene is possibly TRBD2 (6 bases). Germline V CDR1 and CDR2: SGHNT, YYREEE (reference sequence). CDR3 length: 16 amino acids. Trimming took 2 bases from V and 1 from J, leaving 14 bases between them.

This clone was seen only a few times. The CDR3 spells CASSEPRTGYEQYV. CDR3 nucleotides: TGTGCCAGCAGCGAGCCTAGGACAGGCTACGAGCAGTACGTC. This sequence joins TRBV21-1 and TRBJ2-7; the D call TRBD1 from the table was never checked on the DNA. TRBV21-1 has pseudogene status. This CDR3 has 14 residues.

The gene calls are TRBV11-3 and TRBJ2-7; 11 nucleotides align to TRBD2. Germline V CDR1 and CDR2: SGHNT, YENEEA. CDR3 length: 16 residues. The junction had 3 bases not matched to a gene; V was cut back by 2 bases and J by 0 bases. In nucleotides, the CDR3 is TGTGCCAGCAGCTTACCGGGACTAGCGGACTCCTACGAGCAGTACGTC. It translates to CASSLPGLADSYEQYV.

This sequence joins TRBV5-6 and TRBJ2-2; TRBD1 matches 7 bases. The CDR3 totals 16 residues. V gave up 0 bases and J gave up 5 bases; unmatched junction bases: 7. Germline V gene data show CDR1 as SGHDT and CDR2 as YYEEEE. CDR3 loop: CASSLGTGVVTGELFF. The DNA for the CDR3 is TGTGCCAGCAGCTTGGGTACAGGGGTAGTAACCGGGGAGCTGTTTTTT.

This chain uses TRBV9 with TRBJ1-1; TRBD1 agrees at 7 bases. The trim removed 3 bases at V and 8 bases at J, leaving 7 bases unmatched. The CDR3 is 13 residues long. Germline V lookup: CDR1 SGDLS, CDR2 YYNGEE. The CDR3 reads CASSAIGTAEAFF. DNA of the CDR3: TGTGCCAGCAGCGCAATAGGGACAGCCGAAGCTTTCTTT.

The V and J genes are TRBV7-2 and TRBJ1-2; perhaps TRBD1 as D (6 bases). The CDR3 has 14 residues. Germline V gene sequence: CDR1 SGHTA, CDR2 FQGNSA. V lost 2 bases, J lost 7 bases, and 14 bases lay in between. The CDR3 DNA is TGTGCCAGCAGCTTACGGGGCCTAGGGGGTGGCTACACCTTC. Amino acids: CASSLRGLGGGYTF.

This sequence joins TRBV11-3 and TRBJ2-7; D gene uncertain. V lost 0 bases, J lost 7 bases, and 10 bases lay in between. In germline, CDR1 is SGHNT, CDR2 YENEEA. CDR3 length: 13 amino acids. This chain's CDR3 is CASSLDYWREQYV. The CDR3 coding sequence is TGTGCCAGCAGCTTAGATTACTGGAGAGAGCAGTACGTC.

This clone has only one observation. This chain connects TRBV5-4 to TRBJ2-7; the match to TRBD2 covers 8 bases. The length of the CDR3 is 16 residues. The germline CDR1 and CDR2 sequences are SGHNT and YYREEE (reference sequence). V was pared by 0 bases and J by 2 bases, with 7 bases of the junction left unmatched. The CDR3 is CASSLDGGRPAYEQYV. CDR3 coding DNA: TGTGCCAGCAGCTTGGACGGCGGGAGGCCCGCCTACGAGCAGTACGTC.

The genes are TRBV11-2 and TRBJ1-1; 10 bases match TRBD1. J gave up 0 bases and V 4 bases, and 2 bases lay outside the gene matches. The CDR3 runs 15 residues. CDR1 is SGHAT, CDR2 FQNNGV, per germline. CDR3 nucleotide sequence: TGTGCCAGCAGCTGGACAGGGGGAGTGAACACTGAAGCTTTCTTT. Its protein product is CASSWTGGVNTEAFF.

The V gene is TRBV7-9, the J gene TRBJ1-1; D is possibly TRBD1 (5 bases). The CDR3 length is 12 residues. With 3 bases removed from V and 7 bases from J, the gap between germline ends came to 9 bases. Germline V gene sequence: CDR1 SEHNR, CDR2 FQNEAQ (reference sequence). CDR3 loop: CASSFGAVEAFF. The CDR3 DNA is TGTGCCAGCAGCTTTGGGGCAGTTGAAGCTTTCTTT.

The rearrangement uses TRBV27 and TRBJ2-1, with 10 bases lining up with TRBD2. The V gene's germline CDR1 is MNHEY and CDR2 SMNVEV (reference sequence). Losses at the gene ends were 7 bases for V and 0 bases for J; bases not matched to a gene: 6. The CDR3 sequence is 16 residues long. The CDR3 DNA follows: TGTGCCAGCAAAGGCCCTAGCGGGGGCTCCTACAATGAGCAGTTCTTC. Protein product: CASKGPSGGSYNEQFF.

Comment on this clone: This sample includes further DNA sequences coding for the same CDR3. The chain is built from TRBV7-3 and TRBJ2-2; no reliable D call. V gave up 5 bases and J gave up 1 base, with 2 bases separating them. The CDR3 extends over 12 amino acids. The V gene's germline CDR1 is SGHTA and CDR2 FQGTGA. The CDR3 loop is CASSLNTGELFF. The CDR3 nucleotides read TGTGCCAGCAGCCTGAACACCGGGGAGCTGTTTTTT.

Notes on this clone: No DNA is shown, since the ends of the CDR3 on it are uncertain; the CDR3 is the one TCRdb lists. The chain links TRBV21-1 to TRBJ2-1; the tabulated D call, TRBD1, remains unverified against the DNA. TRBV21-1 has pseudogene status. From its first to its last residue, the CDR3 has 15 amino acids. The CDR3 spells CASSKFGTGANEQFF.

The chain couples TRBV7-9 to TRBJ1-2, with 7 bases aligning to TRBD1. The V gene's germline CDR1 is SEHNR and CDR2 FQNEAQ (reference sequence). The CDR3 runs 17 residues. Trimming took 1 base from V and 4 from J; bases not matched to a gene: 12. The CDR3, as DNA: TGTGCCAGCAGCTTAGACTTCCGGACAGGACCCGTCTATGGCTACACCTTC. Translating gives CASSLDFRTGPVYGYTF.

The J gene is TRBJ2-2, the V gene TRBV6-1; 7 bases align to TRBD2. This CDR3 region has 12 residues. The germline V gene has CDR1 MNHNS and CDR2 SASEGT. V lost 10 bases and J lost 8; bases outside the gene matches: 7. Written as DNA, the CDR3 is TGTGCCAATGGGCGGGAGCTGGGGGAGCTGTTTTTT. This encodes CANGRELGELFF.

This clone was counted once. The chain links TRBV18 to TRBJ2-7; D uncertain. Looked up from germline, CDR1 is KGHSH and CDR2 is LQKENI. Between the trimmed V and J ends, which lost 0 bases and 5 bases, there was a span of 17 bases. CDR3 length equals 16 residues. The chain's CDR3 is CASSPPVGRKAHEQYF. In nucleotides, the CDR3 is TGTGCCAGCTCACCACCTGTAGGCAGGAAAGCCCACGAGCAGTACTTC.

CDR3 amino acids: CASSSTPPGTYNEQFF. Written as DNA, the CDR3 is TGTGCCAGCAGCTCTACCCCCCCGGGAACCTACAATGAGCAGTTCTTC. This chain uses TRBV14 with TRBJ2-1, with a tentative D call TRBD2 (5 bases). V lost 5 bases and J lost 2, with 16 bases in between. The CDR3 is 16 amino acids. Germline CDR1 and CDR2: SGHDN and FVKESK.

The CDR3: CASSLGREGEQFF. CDR3 DNA sequence: TGTGCCAGCAGCTTAGGGCGGGAAGGGGAGCAGTTCTTC. The V call is TRBV7-9, the J call TRBJ2-1; D might be TRBD2 (6 bases). The CDR3 is 13 residues long. The V gene's germline CDR1 is SEHNR and CDR2 FQNEAQ (reference sequence). Trimming stripped 1 base from V and 10 bases from J, with 11 bases between.

The chain couples TRBV7-8 to TRBJ2-5; possibly TRBD2 for D (6 bases). The CDR3 extends over 16 amino acids. V was clipped by 5 bases and J by 5 bases, with 21 bases between them. Germline V gene lookup returns CDR1 SGHVS and CDR2 FQNEAQ. In DNA, the CDR3 is TGTGCCAGCAGCCCGTCCGGGAACCGGGGGAAGGAGACCCAGTACTTC. It is translated as CASSPSGNRGKETQYF.